The rows below give T cell receptor beta chains drawn from one sample of a study of early T cells in non-severe SARS-CoV-2 infection. MiXCR, run by TCRdb on the 5' RACE reads, gives a single entry per CDR3 protein. Of 60,000 to 75,000 distinct CDR3 sequences listed, less than 12% are singletons. Sequenced material: whole blood, taken at baseline. The receptors derive from an adult who was a healthcare worker with PCR-confirmed SARS-CoV-2 infection or an uninfected control (not recorded which). Both conserved end residues are part of each CDR3. A D gene is named only where the DNA matches it firmly. The size of a clone is reported for some rows only, either as once, few or many, or as a class for expanded clones.

v_call,j_call,clone_size,d_call,cdr3_aa,cdr3_nt
TRBV11-2,TRBJ2-1,many,.,CASSPKSVARANEQFF,TGTGCCAGCAGCCCAAAAAGCGTAGCTCGGGCCAATGAGCAGTTCTTC
TRBV7-9,TRBJ1-1,few,.,CASRGVTEAFF,TGTGCCAGCAGAGGGGTCACTGAAGCTTTCTTT
TRBV27,TRBJ1-2,many,TRBD1,CASSPGTVLYGYTF,TGTGCCAGCAGTCCGGGGACAGTATTATATGGCTACACCTTC
TRBV7-2,TRBJ2-7,many,TRBD1,CASSSSGTETYEQYF,TGTGCCAGCAGTTCATCCGGGACAGAGACCTACGAGCAGTACTTC
TRBV18,TRBJ2-7,many,.,CASSTELREQYF,TGTGCCAGCTCAACTGAACTACGCGAGCAGTACTTC
TRBV20-1,TRBJ1-5,few,TRBD1,CSASQGDQPQHF,TGCAGTGCTAGCCAGGGGGACCAGCCCCAGCATTTT
TRBV10-3,TRBJ2-5,many,.,CASGREAQETQYF,TGTGCCAGCGGACGCGAAGCCCAAGAGACCCAGTACTTC
TRBV27,TRBJ1-5,many,TRBD1,CASSSEWTGVYDQPQHF,TGTGCCAGCAGTTCCGAGTGGACAGGGGTTTACGATCAGCCCCAGCATTTT
TRBV18,TRBJ1-1,few,.,CASSPSEVNTEAFF,TGTGCCAGCTCACCGTCGGAAGTGAACACTGAAGCTTTCTTT
TRBV7-9,TRBJ2-5,few,.,CASSTTTVQGTQYF,TGTGCCAGCAGCACAACGACCGTCCAAGGGACCCAGTACTTC
TRBV6-1,TRBJ2-7,few,.,CASSEIYEQYF,TGTGCCAGCAGTGAAATCTACGAGCAGTACTTC
TRBV28,TRBJ2-3,few,.,CAAHSESTDTQYF,TGTGCCGCCCACAGCGAAAGCACAGATACGCAGTATTTT
TRBV7-2,TRBJ2-3,few,.,CASSLVSLRAGTQYF,TGTGCCAGCAGCTTAGTGAGTCTTCGGGCCGGTACGCAGTATTTT
TRBV20-1,TRBJ2-7,few,.,CSASSVFSYEQYF,TGCAGTGCTAGTAGTGTGTTTTCCTACGAGCAGTACTTC
TRBV3-1,TRBJ2-7,.,.,CASSPEGGLYEQYF,TGTGCCAGCAGCCCCGAGGGCGGACTTTACGAGCAGTACTTC
TRBV12-3/TRBV12-4,TRBJ2-4,.,TRBD2,CASSPSGNLAKNIQYF,TGTGCCAGCAGTCCTAGCGGTAACCTAGCCAAAAACATTCAGTACTTC
TRBV5-1,TRBJ2-1,many,TRBD2,CASSLFASGSSNEQFF,TGCGCCAGCAGCTTGTTCGCTAGCGGGAGTAGCAATGAGCAGTTCTTC
TRBV11-3,TRBJ2-3,.,.,CASSLPGTDTQYF,TGTGCCAGCAGCTTACCTGGAACAGATACGCAGTATTTT
TRBV12-3/TRBV12-4,TRBJ1-2,few,.,CASSSRDFYGYTF,TGTGCCAGCAGTTCCCGGGACTTTTATGGCTACACCTTC
TRBV20-1,TRBJ2-2,many,.,CSAPAQGGNTGELFF,TGCAGTGCCCCTGCCCAGGGAGGGAACACCGGGGAGCTGTTTTTT
TRBV6-6,TRBJ2-1,many,TRBD2,CASISRGGGMGSYNEQFF,TGTGCCAGCATCTCCCGGGGGGGCGGAATGGGCTCCTACAATGAGCAGTTCTTC
TRBV7-9,TRBJ1-4,medium-sized,.,CASSLVPGSATNEKLFF,TGTGCCAGCAGCTTAGTACCGGGATCTGCAACTAATGAAAAACTGTTTTTT
TRBV3-1,TRBJ1-3,many,.,CASSGTISGNTIYF,TGTGCCAGCTCGGGGACTATCTCTGGAAACACCATATATTTT
TRBV5-4,TRBJ1-2,.,.,CASSAKDGNYGYTF,TGTGCCAGCAGCGCAAAGGACGGAAACTATGGCTACACCTTC
TRBV20-1,TRBJ2-6,few,TRBD1,CSAKTGIGANVLTF,TGCAGTGCAAAGACAGGGATCGGGGCCAACGTCCTGACTTTC
TRBV10-2,TRBJ2-1,few,.,CASRIGPSSYNEQFF,TGCGCCAGCCGAATAGGACCGTCTTCCTACAATGAGCAGTTCTTC
TRBV12-5,TRBJ2-7,many,.,CASGLTPEQYF,TGTGCTAGTGGTTTGACACCCGAGCAGTACTTC